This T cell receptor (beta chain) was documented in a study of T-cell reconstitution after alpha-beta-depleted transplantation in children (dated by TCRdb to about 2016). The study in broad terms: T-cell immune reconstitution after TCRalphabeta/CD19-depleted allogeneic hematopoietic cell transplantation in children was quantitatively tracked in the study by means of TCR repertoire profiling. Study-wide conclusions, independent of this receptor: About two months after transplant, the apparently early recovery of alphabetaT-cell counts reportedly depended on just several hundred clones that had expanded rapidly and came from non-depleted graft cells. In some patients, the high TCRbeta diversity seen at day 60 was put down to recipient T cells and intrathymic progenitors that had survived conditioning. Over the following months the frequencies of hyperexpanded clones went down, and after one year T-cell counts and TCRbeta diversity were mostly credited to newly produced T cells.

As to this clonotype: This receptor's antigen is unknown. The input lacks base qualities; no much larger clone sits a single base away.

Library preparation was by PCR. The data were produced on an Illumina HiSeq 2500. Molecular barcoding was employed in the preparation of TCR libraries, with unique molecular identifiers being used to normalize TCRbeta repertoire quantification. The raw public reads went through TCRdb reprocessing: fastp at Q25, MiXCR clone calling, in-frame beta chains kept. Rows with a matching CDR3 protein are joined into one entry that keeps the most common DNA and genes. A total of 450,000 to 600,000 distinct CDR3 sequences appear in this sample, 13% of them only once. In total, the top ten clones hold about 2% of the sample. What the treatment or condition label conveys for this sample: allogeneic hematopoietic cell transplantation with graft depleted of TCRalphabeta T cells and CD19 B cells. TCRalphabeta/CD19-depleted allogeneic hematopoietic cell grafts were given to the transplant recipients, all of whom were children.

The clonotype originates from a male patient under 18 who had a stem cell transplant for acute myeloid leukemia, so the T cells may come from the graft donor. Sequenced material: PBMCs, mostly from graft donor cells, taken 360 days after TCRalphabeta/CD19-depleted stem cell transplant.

The CDR3 reads CSPLRTILNEQFF. The nucleotides read TGCAGTCCCCTCCGGACTATCCTCAATGAGCAGTTCTTC. This sequence uses TRBV20-1 and TRBJ2-1; matching of 6 bases hints at TRBD2 as the D gene. The CDR3 measures 13 amino acids from cysteine to phenylalanine. The CDR3 DNA has 39 bases and is translated from base 1. V drops 8 bases and J drops 6 bases, leaving 17 bases in between. For CDR1 and CDR2, the germline V gene (reference sequence) lists DFQATT and SNEGSKA.